This T cell receptor beta chain appears in the sequencing data of a study of blood T cell repertoires in COVID-19. Study-level background: PBMCs, B-cell-depleted T cells, or T cells were the source of the cDNA or gDNA that made up the material.

The study drew participants aged roughly 18 to 95 years from approximately 25 US areas. Measured with immunoSEQ multiplex PCR; TCRdb has only the in-frame clones, and not every one. The sample holds over 300,000 clones, around 89% seen once. This CDR3 contains 14 residues. Germline CDR1 MNHEY, CDR2 SVGAGI. Trimming left V 3 bases short and J 7 bases short, with 12 bases between. The clonotype originates from a middle-aged woman who had recovered from COVID-19. The rearrangement uses TRBV6-5 and TRBJ2-2; D gene uncertain. The sequenced material came from PBMCs or T cells enriched from blood (not recorded which). The CDR3 DNA follows: TGTGCCAGCAGTTATAGGCAGGCCCGCGGGGAGCTGTTTTTT. The encoded protein is CASSYRQARGELFF.